The next 13 T cell receptor beta chains were all read from a single sample in a study of control samples from healthy donors and cancer patients. Here immunoSEQ multiplex PCR was the method, and the copy in TCRdb shows in-frame clones only, minus some. The sample has 170,000 or so clones, 85% to 95% seen once; the top ten hold 1.1% to 1.5%. The sequenced sample was blood. These receptors were collected from a woman aged 18-29 years in good health.

The rearrangement joins TRBV5-1 to TRBJ2-3, with TRBD2 matching over 12 bases. V lost 1 base and J lost 1; bases outside the gene matches: 7. CDR3 length: 18 residues. Per the germline V gene, CDR1 is SGHRS and CDR2 is YFSETQ. As DNA, the CDR3 is TGCGCCAGCAGCTTGCTAGCGGGGGGGATCGGAGGCACAGATACGCAGTATTTT. This encodes CASSLLAGGIGGTDTQYF.

The chain uses TRBV5-1 and TRBJ1-1; 7 bases are a match to TRBD1. This CDR3 has 13 residues. From germline, CDR1 is SGHRS and CDR2 YFSETQ. V dropped 7 bases and J dropped 11; count of bases not matched to a gene: 14. CDR3 sequence reads: CASGYHTGVGAFF. DNA of the CDR3: TGCGCCAGCGGATATCACACAGGGGTTGGTGCTTTCTTT.

The V call is TRBV29-1, the J call TRBJ1-1; TRBD1 might be the D (6 bases). CDR1 and CDR2 from the germline V gene are SQVTM and ANQGSEA. The CDR3 sequence is 14 residues long. V lost 5 bases and J lost 0, with 13 bases in between. The CDR3, as DNA: TGCAGCGTTAACCAGGGGCGTTTGAACACTGAAGCTTTCTTT. This translates into CSVNQGRLNTEAFF. Full variable domain (remainder filled in from reference TRBV29-1 and TRBJ1-1): SAVISQKPSRDICQRGTSLTIQCQVDSQVTMMFWYRQQPGQSLTLIATANQGSEATYESGFVIDKFPISRPNLTFSTLTVSNMSPEDSSIYLCSVNQGRLNTEAFFGQGTRLTVV.

The rearrangement links TRBV24-1 to TRBJ2-5; a possible D gene is TRBD1 (6 bases). CDR1 KGHDR and CDR2 SFDVKD come from the germline V gene. Trimming left V 1 base short and J 3 bases short, with 11 bases between. The CDR3 spans 15 residues. The CDR3 here is CATSDFPQGKETQYF. CDR3 nucleotide sequence: TGTGCCACCAGTGATTTTCCCCAGGGGAAAGAGACCCAGTACTTC.

The table lists this clone with a count of one. The V gene is TRBV21-1, the J gene TRBJ1-1; the D call in the table, TRBD1, was not verified against the DNA. TRBV21-1 corresponds to a pseudogene. There are 19 residues in the CDR3. DNA of the CDR3: TGTGCCAGCAGCAAAGAGGGGGTCTGGGACGGTCGGCTTGGCACTGAAGCTTTCTTT. Its translation: CASSKEGVWDGRLGTEAFF.

This sequence joins TRBV27 and TRBJ2-3; tentative D call: TRBD1 (5 bases). This CDR3 has 15 residues. V was shortened by 2 bases and J by 0 bases, with 9 bases between the two germline ends. CDR1 is MNHEY, CDR2 SMNVEV, per germline (reference sequence). DNA of the CDR3: TGTGCCAGCAGTTTAGGCAGGGCTAGCACAGATACGCAGTATTTT. It specifies CASSLGRASTDTQYF.

In DNA, the CDR3 is TGTGCCAGCAGCCTTGATGGGGGCACTGAAGCTTTCTTT. Encoded protein: CASSLDGGTEAFF. V and J are TRBV5-5 and TRBJ1-1, with D tentatively TRBD1 (5 bases). Trimming removed 4 bases from V and 4 bases from J, with 11 bases in between. The CDR3 extends over 13 amino acids. In germline, CDR1 is SGHKS, CDR2 YYEKEE (reference sequence).

This chain links TRBV7-9 with TRBJ1-6; D is undetermined. CDR1 and CDR2 from the germline V gene are SEHNR and FQNEAQ (reference sequence). The length of the CDR3 is 12 residues. Trimming took 2 bases from V and 5 from J, leaving 1 base between them. CDR3 coding DNA: TGTGCCAGCAGCTTAAATAATTCACCCCTCCACTTT. Protein sequence: CASSLNNSPLHF.

This sequence joins TRBV27 and TRBJ1-2; D is perhaps TRBD1 (5 bases). V lost 3 bases and J lost 0, with 14 bases in between. This CDR3 spans 16 amino acids. Germline V gene data show CDR1 as MNHEY and CDR2 as SMNVEV (reference sequence). The CDR3 bases are TGTGCCAGCAGTTTCACCGGGACCCCCTCTAACTATGGCTACACCTTC. It yields the protein CASSFTGTPSNYGYTF.

The V and J genes are TRBV2 and TRBJ2-3, with 8 bases lining up with TRBD2. This CDR3 spans 16 amino acids. The germline V gene has CDR1 SNHLY and CDR2 FYNNEI. V shed 6 bases and J 0 bases; nucleotides not matched to a gene: 8. CDR3 nucleotides: TGTGCCAGCAGCCTTCGACTAGCGTCTAGCACAGATACGCAGTATTTT. Encoded protein: CASSLRLASSTDTQYF.

This rearrangement joins TRBV9 to TRBJ1-1, with 7 nucleotides matching TRBD1. V gave up 3 bases and J gave up 9 bases; unmatched junction bases: 5. Germline V gene lookup returns CDR1 SGDLS and CDR2 YYNGEE. This CDR3 spans 12 amino acids. The CDR3 reads CASSGRQGQAFF. Here the CDR3 DNA reads TGTGCCAGCAGCGGGAGACAGGGTCAAGCTTTCTTT.

V usage is TRBV3-1 (or the pseudogene TRBV3-2) and J usage is TRBJ2-7, with D perhaps being TRBD1 or TRBD2 (5 bases each). Germline V gene lookup returns CDR1 LGHDT and CDR2 YNNKEL (reference sequence). This CDR3 has 15 residues. Trimming left V 3 bases short and J 3 bases short, with 15 bases between. The CDR3 DNA sequence: TGTGCCAGCAGCCAGTGGGACCTCTGGGGCTACGAGCAGTACTTC. Translating it yields CASSQWDLWGYEQYF.

The genes are TRBV24-1 and TRBJ1-5; 7 nucleotides line up with TRBD1. The germline V gene encodes CDR1 KGHDR and CDR2 SFDVKD. This CDR3 has 13 residues. Trimming took 7 bases from V and 6 from J; bases not matched to a gene: 5. CDR3 in amino acids: CATRAGGSQPQHF. The DNA of the CDR3 is TGTGCCACCAGGGCAGGGGGTAGTCAGCCCCAGCATTTT.